Listed below are T cell receptor beta chains from one sample, sequenced in a study of cytomegalovirus exposure and HLA in healthy donors. This table comes from immunoSEQ multiplex PCR, and its TCRdb copy is limited to in-frame clones, with some not included. The data show roughly 310,000 clones, 88% seen once. Sequenced material: PBMCs. The receptors here all came from a man aged 30 to 39 in good health and CMV-seronegative. Both conserved end residues are part of each CDR3. The order of the fields is D gene, V gene, J gene, clone size, CDR3 protein, CDR3 DNA. The D gene is left open where the match is weak. Size is stated for part of the rows, as once, few or many counts, or as a class when the clone is expanded.

d_gene: -; v_gene: TRBV6-6; j_gene: TRBJ1-2; abundance: -; CDR3aa: CASSYRSGNYGYTF; CDR3nt: TGTGCCAGCAGTTACCGGTCAGGGAACTATGGCTACACCTTC
d_gene: -; v_gene: TRBV2; j_gene: TRBJ2-7; abundance: -; CDR3aa: CASKIQGSSYEQYF; CDR3nt: TGTGCCAGTAAAATACAAGGGAGCTCCTACGAGCAGTACTTC
d_gene: -; v_gene: TRBV10-3; j_gene: TRBJ2-7; abundance: -; CDR3aa: CAISGNRRAGSYEQYF; CDR3nt: TGTGCCATCAGTGGGAACAGGAGAGCCGGTTCCTACGAGCAGTACTTC
d_gene: TRBD1; v_gene: TRBV4-1; j_gene: TRBJ2-7; abundance: -; CDR3aa: CASSLNRGQQYF; CDR3nt: TGCGCCAGCAGCCTAAACAGGGGCCAGCAGTACTTC
d_gene: -; v_gene: TRBV11-2; j_gene: TRBJ1-2; abundance: -; CDR3aa: CASSLDRPRGYGYTF; CDR3nt: TGTGCCAGCAGCTTAGATCGGCCCAGGGGCTATGGCTACACCTTC
d_gene: TRBD1; v_gene: TRBV4-3; j_gene: TRBJ2-2; abundance: once; CDR3aa: CASSPGGMDTGELFF; CDR3nt: TGCGCCAGCAGCCCAGGGGGAATGGACACCGGGGAGCTGTTTTTT
d_gene: TRBD1; v_gene: TRBV15; j_gene: TRBJ2-3; abundance: -; CDR3aa: CATSSTGADTQYF; CDR3nt: TGTGCCACCAGCAGTACAGGGGCAGATACGCAGTATTTT
d_gene: -; v_gene: TRBV7-2; j_gene: TRBJ1-1; abundance: -; CDR3aa: CASSLGQLNTEAFF; CDR3nt: TGTGCCAGCAGCTTAGGACAGCTGAACACTGAAGCTTTCTTT
d_gene: TRBD2; v_gene: TRBV7-2; j_gene: TRBJ2-3; abundance: -; CDR3aa: CASRRRGLAGGSTDTQYF; CDR3nt: TGTGCCAGCAGGCGTCGAGGACTAGCGGGGGGTAGCACAGATACGCAGTATTTT
d_gene: -; v_gene: TRBV27; j_gene: TRBJ1-2; abundance: -; CDR3aa: CASGREGGYTF; CDR3nt: TGTGCCAGCGGGCGGGAGGGTGGCTACACCTTC
d_gene: TRBD1; v_gene: TRBV5-4; j_gene: TRBJ1-2; abundance: -; CDR3aa: CASSLSQGAQYGYTF; CDR3nt: TGTGCCAGCAGCTTGTCACAGGGGGCGCAGTATGGCTACACCTTC
d_gene: -; v_gene: TRBV12-5; j_gene: TRBJ1-2; abundance: -; CDR3aa: CASGSYRLTATEGYGYTF; CDR3nt: TGTGCTAGTGGTTCCTATCGACTCACGGCGACAGAAGGCTATGGCTACACCTTC
d_gene: TRBD2; v_gene: TRBV7-2; j_gene: TRBJ2-3; abundance: -; CDR3aa: CASSPSGGADTQYF; CDR3nt: TGTGCCAGCAGCCCTAGCGGGGGTGCAGATACGCAGTATTTT
d_gene: -; v_gene: TRBV11-2; j_gene: TRBJ1-1; abundance: -; CDR3aa: CASNRVNTEAFF; CDR3nt: TGTGCCAGCAACAGGGTTAACACTGAAGCTTTCTTT